What follows are 9 T cell receptor beta chains derived from one specimen sequenced in a study of blood T cells in healthy people across ages. The second PCR ran roughly 6 to 11 cycles with a sample-barcoded 5' primer and J-beta primers. Each CDR3 protein is one row after TCRdb ran MiXCR on the 5' RACE reads. The sample lists some 1,500,000 distinct CDR3 sequences, 42% seen once, with about 4.1% in the top ten. The sequenced sample consisted of blood. These receptors came from a young woman in good health.

This chain joins TRBV9 and TRBJ2-3; 12 bases match TRBD2. CDR3 size: 16 residues. Germline V lookup: CDR1 SGDLS, CDR2 YYNGEE. V dropped 3 bases and J dropped 6; count of bases not matched to a gene: 8. In nucleotides, the CDR3 is TGTGCCAGCAGCGATGCACTAGCGGGAGGAGGTGATACGCAGTATTTT. It yields the protein CASSDALAGGGDTQYF.

This clonotype occurred many times. The chain recombines TRBV27 with TRBJ2-6, with D unresolved. V lost 8 bases to trimming and J lost 0 bases, with 5 bases between them. Germline CDR1 is MNHEY and CDR2 is SMNVEV (reference sequence). This CDR3 contains 13 residues. The CDR3 loop reads CASQSSGANVLTF. CDR3 sequence (DNA): TGTGCCAGCCAAAGCTCTGGGGCCAACGTCCTGACTTTC.

This chain uses TRBV11-3 with TRBJ2-7, with 9 bases that match TRBD2. Looked up from germline, CDR1 is SGHNT and CDR2 is YENEEA. The trim removed 1 base at V and 5 bases at J, leaving 6 bases unmatched. The length of the CDR3 is 15 residues. This CDR3 reads CASSLVTSGFNEQYF. CDR3 nucleotide sequence: TGTGCCAGCAGCTTAGTTACTAGCGGGTTCAACGAGCAGTACTTC.

This clonotype was observed a few times. V gene TRBV21-1 combines with J gene TRBJ1-2; the table gives TRBD1 as D, unverified against the DNA. TRBV21-1 represents a pseudogene. The CDR3 has 15 amino acids. The CDR3 DNA sequence: TGTGCCAGCAGCAAAGCGAGAGAGAAGAGGGGTGGCTACACCTTC. It yields the protein CASSKAREKRGGYTF.

This clonotype was detected only a few times. V gene TRBV12-3 or TRBV12-4 combines with J gene TRBJ2-1; D possibly corresponds to TRBD1 (5 bases). Deletions cut 1 base from V and 5 bases from J, with 9 bases between. This CDR3 region has 14 residues. CDR3 in DNA: TGTGCCAGCAGTTTAGAATTAGGGGACAATGAGCAGTTCTTC. Translated: CASSLELGDNEQFF.

This rearrangement joins TRBV7-9 to TRBJ1-2; TRBD1 is a possible D gene (6 bases). Trimming took off 6 bases at V and 3 bases at J, with 17 bases between the two ends. The CDR3 contains 15 residues. In germline, CDR1 is SEHNR, CDR2 FQNEAQ (reference sequence). This CDR3 reads CASRRGLQGHYGYTF. The CDR3 nucleotides read TGTGCCAGCAGACGGGGTCTACAGGGCCACTATGGCTACACCTTC.

The CDR3 DNA reads as TGTGCCAGCAGAGTCAGGGAGAACACTGAAGCTTTCTTT. It encodes CASRVRENTEAFF. The rearrangement links TRBV6-6 to TRBJ1-1; D is possibly TRBD1 (5 bases). In germline, CDR1 is MNHNY, CDR2 SVGAGI (reference sequence). The CDR3 is 13 residues long. Trimming removed 6 bases at V and 1 base at J, with 9 bases between.

The chain is built from TRBV4-3 and TRBJ2-7; 9 bases are shared with TRBD2. Germline V gives CDR1 LGHNA, CDR2 YSLEER. This CDR3 region has 13 residues. V lost 1 base, J lost 5 bases, and 0 bases stayed unmatched. CDR3 nucleotides: TGCGCCAGCAGCCAAGGCGGGGGGGACGAGCAGTACTTC. Protein sequence: CASSQGGGDEQYF.

The chain combines TRBV7-2 with TRBJ2-3, with D perhaps matching TRBD2 (6 bases). CDR3 length equals 12 residues. Trimming stripped 1 base from V and 10 bases from J, with 9 bases between. Germline CDR1 reads SGHTA; CDR2 reads FQGNSA. CDR3: CASSLVRGAQYF. The CDR3 region has the DNA TGTGCCAGCAGCTTAGTGCGGGGTGCGCAGTATTTT.